The 6 T cell receptor beta chains presented below share a single source sample, sequenced in a study of identical twins. TCRdb analysed the 5' RACE reads with MiXCR anew, one entry per CDR3 protein. The top ten hold about 2% of the sample, which has around 670,000 distinct CDR3 sequences, 5.5% to 6.5% seen once. The sample consisted of naive T cells sorted from blood. Receptors originate from a man aged 18 to 30 in good health.

This clonotype was recorded at least ten times. This chain joins TRBV5-6 and TRBJ1-2; no firm D call. The V end was cut by 5 bases, the J end by 8 bases, with 22 bases between. This CDR3 is built from 15 residues. The V gene's germline CDR1 is SGHDT and CDR2 YYEEEE. The CDR3, as DNA: TGTGCCAGCAGTCGTCTGCGTCGGAGGGAGGAGGGCTACACCTTC. Its protein product is CASSRLRRREEGYTF. Full variable domain (remainder filled in from reference TRBV5-6 and TRBJ1-2): DAGVTQSPTHLIKTRGQQVTLRCSPKSGHDTVSWYQQALGQGPQFIFQYYEEEERQRGNFPDRFSGHQFPNYSSELNVNALLLGDSALYLCASSRLRRREEGYTFGSGTRLTVV.

This sequence joins TRBV5-5 and TRBJ2-7; 7 positions agree with TRBD1. Germline V lookup: CDR1 SGHKS, CDR2 YYEKEE (reference sequence). The CDR3 runs 13 residues. The junction had 0 bases not matched to a gene; V was cut back by 3 bases and J by 0 bases. The CDR3 DNA reads TGTGCCAGCAGCTGGGACAGCTCCTACGAGCAGTACGTC. Its translation: CASSWDSSYEQYV.

At least ten counts were recorded for this clonotype. The J gene is TRBJ2-2, the V gene TRBV29-1; D gene ambiguous. Germline V lookup: CDR1 SQVTM, CDR2 ANQGSEA. The CDR3 consists of 11 residues. CDR3 protein: CSVWYTGELFF. The CDR3 nucleotides read TGCAGTGTCTGGTACACCGGGGAGCTGTTTTTT.

This clonotype appeared a few times. The chain carries TRBV20-1 and TRBJ2-1, with a tentative D call TRBD1 (5 bases). The ends were cut back, 3 bases at V and 8 bases at J, with 14 bases in the middle. The CDR3 sequence is 13 residues long. Germline assignment: CDR1 DFQATT and CDR2 SNEGSKA (reference sequence). As DNA, the CDR3 is TGCAGTGCTAGTGAAGACAGTAACCATGAGCAGTTCTTC. Translated: CSASEDSNHEQFF.

This chain links TRBV12-3 or TRBV12-4 with TRBJ2-1; 7 bases fit TRBD1. The V and J ends lost 4 bases and 0 bases, in that order; junction bases with no gene match: 6. The length of the CDR3 is 16 residues. The CDR3 loop is CASSSNRGSSYNEQFF. The CDR3, as DNA: TGTGCCAGCAGTTCAAACAGGGGCTCCTCCTACAATGAGCAGTTCTTC.

A remark on this clonotype: A much larger clone differs by one base, so this may be a read error. The chain is built from TRBV5-1 and TRBJ2-1; 9 nucleotides align to TRBD1. The CDR3 extends over 15 amino acids. The V segment lost 7 bases and the J segment 6 bases; nucleotides outside the gene matches: 11. Germline V gene data show CDR1 as SGHRS and CDR2 as YFSETQ. CDR3 protein: CASGPRQDRGNEQFF. The DNA for the CDR3 is TGCGCCAGCGGCCCGAGACAGGACAGGGGCAATGAGCAGTTCTTC.